This paragraph reports one TCR beta chain. Data came from immunoSEQ multiplex PCR; TCRdb stores just in-frame clones and leaves some out. The table records around 260,000 clones, about 80% of them present only once. The sample belongs to a study of blood T cell repertoires in COVID-19. Study overall: The samples span acute and convalescent COVID-19 from the United States, Italy and Spain.

Input material: peripheral blood. The origin of this receptor is a woman between 45 and 65 years old who had recovered from COVID-19.

CDR3 in DNA: TGTGCCAGCAGCTTGGCCGGGTACAATGGCTACACCTTC. Its protein product is CASSLAGYNGYTF. The rearrangement joins TRBV11-1 to TRBJ1-2; no reliable D call. Trimming took 3 bases from V and 6 from J, leaving 11 bases between them. Germline assignment: CDR1 SGHAT and CDR2 FQDESV (reference sequence). CDR3 length: 13 amino acids. Supplemented by reference TRBV11-1 and TRBJ1-2, the full variable domain reads EAEVAQSPRYKITEKSQAVAFWCDPISGHATLYWYRQILGQGPELLVQFQDESVVDDSQLPKDRFSAERLKGVDSTLKIQPAELGDSAMYLCASSLAGYNGYTFGSGTRLTVV.